Listed below are T cell receptor beta chains from one sample, sequenced in a study of CD8+ T cells in alopecia areata. The assay was immunoSEQ multiplex PCR, and TCRdb's table has in-frame clones only and misses some. Counted here are around 250,000 clones, roughly 69% occurring once; the ten biggest clones make up around 1.2%. The specimen was CD4+ T cells sorted from blood, collected at week 0. The receptors derive from a human donor with alopecia areata. The CDR3 runs from the conserved cysteine through the conserved F or W. The D gene is left open where the match is weak. Clone size is shown for a subset of rows, as once, few, many or a class of expanded clone.

V	D	J	size	CDR3	DNA
TRBV7-7	.	TRBJ2-1	.	CASSQDPSGGEQFF	TGTGCTAGCAGTCAAGATCCTTCCGGGGGTGAGCAGTTCTTC
TRBV28	TRBD1	TRBJ2-1	few	CASSRTGYNEQFF	TGTGCCAGCAGTAGGACAGGGTACAATGAGCAGTTCTTC
TRBV29-1	.	TRBJ2-3	.	CSVGLTDTQYF	TGCAGCGTTGGTCTCACAGATACGCAGTATTTT
TRBV6-5	TRBD1	TRBJ1-2	.	CASSLDRDYGYTF	TGTGCCAGCAGTCTCGACAGGGACTATGGCTACACCTTC
TRBV2	TRBD1	TRBJ1-1	.	CASRFRLQGAMLTPEAFF	TGTGCCAGCAGGTTTCGATTACAGGGGGCGATGTTAACCCCTGAAGCTTTCTTT
TRBV9	.	TRBJ2-5	.	CASSVDLGETQYF	TGTGCCAGCAGCGTAGACCTCGGTGAGACCCAGTACTTC
TRBV30	.	TRBJ1-2	.	CAWSMIGVYGYTF	TGTGCCTGGAGTATGATCGGTGTCTATGGCTACACCTTC
TRBV6-1	.	TRBJ1-5	few	CASSVQGNAQHF	TGTGCCAGCAGTGTACAGGGAAACGCCCAGCATTTT
TRBV5-6	.	TRBJ2-1	.	CASRTGLSYNEQFF	TGTGCCAGCAGGACCGGACTGTCCTACAATGAGCAGTTCTTC
TRBV7-2	TRBD2	TRBJ2-3	few	CASSRSGDSTDTQYF	TGTGCCAGCAGCCGGAGCGGGGACAGCACAGATACGCAGTATTTT
TRBV9	.	TRBJ2-1	.	CASSVAGSYNEQFF	TGTGCCAGCAGCGTAGCGGGCTCCTACAATGAGCAGTTCTTC
TRBV4-2	.	TRBJ1-2	few	CASSGNRENYGYTF	TGTGCCAGCAGCGGAAACAGGGAGAACTATGGCTACACCTTC
TRBV4-1	.	TRBJ2-2	.	CASSQAVPAAGLFF	TGCGCCAGCAGCCAAGCGGTACCAGCGGCCGGGCTGTTTTTT
TRBV30	.	TRBJ2-5	.	CASTFRFSLAETQYF	TGTGCCTCGACTTTTAGGTTCAGTCTCGCAGAGACCCAGTACTTC
TRBV6-6	.	TRBJ1-1	once	CASRLQDATEAFF	TGTGCCAGCAGATTACAGGACGCGACTGAAGCTTTCTTT
TRBV29-1	TRBD1	TRBJ2-4	.	CSVGTGVAKNIQYF	TGCAGCGTTGGGACAGGGGTAGCCAAAAACATTCAGTACTTC
TRBV30	.	TRBJ1-1	.	CAWSGLGQHHAFF	TGTGCCTGGAGTGGCCTCGGGCAGCATCACGCTTTCTTT
TRBV30	.	TRBJ2-6	.	CAWSVGSSGANVLTF	TGTGCCTGGAGTGTTGGTAGCTCTGGGGCCAACGTCCTGACTTTC
TRBV29-1	.	TRBJ2-5	.	CSVRRNEETQYF	TGCAGCGTACGGAGGAATGAAGAGACCCAGTACTTC
TRBV30	TRBD1	TRBJ1-2	.	CAWSDLFRDRGYGYTF	TGTGCCTGGAGTGACCTCTTCCGGGACAGGGGCTATGGCTACACCTTC
TRBV7-2	.	TRBJ1-2	many	CASSLSHGYTF	TGTGCCAGCAGCTTAAGCCATGGCTACACCTTC
TRBV25-1	.	TRBJ1-2	.	CASSPSFLGAFNYGYTF	TGTGCCAGCAGCCCCTCCTTCCTGGGAGCTTTTAACTATGGCTACACCTTC
TRBV6-5	.	TRBJ2-3	.	CASSQGSTDTQYF	TGTGCCAGCAGTCAAGGGAGCACAGATACGCAGTATTTT
TRBV18	.	TRBJ1-1	.	CASSLKGSTTEAFF	TGTGCCAGCTCGTTAAAGGGCAGTACCACTGAAGCTTTCTTT
TRBV30	.	TRBJ1-1	.	CAWQNTEAFF	TGTGCCTGGCAGAACACTGAAGCTTTCTTT
TRBV15	TRBD1	TRBJ1-6	.	CATSRGVLRTGESPLHF	TGTGCCACCAGCAGGGGAGTCTTGCGGACAGGGGAATCACCCCTCCACTTT
TRBV11-2	.	TRBJ1-4	few	CASSYGTGAEDEKLFF	TGTGCCAGCAGCTACGGGACCGGGGCGGAGGATGAAAAACTGTTTTTT
TRBV29-1	.	TRBJ2-7	.	CSVSSVSYEQYF	TGCAGCGTTAGTTCGGTGTCCTACGAGCAGTACTTC
TRBV6-1	.	TRBJ2-7	.	CASKLNEQYF	TGTGCCAGCAAGTTGAACGAGCAGTACTTC
TRBV5-1	.	TRBJ2-7	once	CASSLGAGIPYEQYF	TGCGCCAGCAGCTTGGGAGCAGGGATTCCCTACGAGCAGTACTTC
TRBV29-1	.	TRBJ1-2	.	CSVEGGQFLLGYTF	TGCAGCGTTGAAGGCGGACAGTTCCTGTTAGGCTACACCTTC
TRBV27	TRBD2	TRBJ2-7	.	CASSSGGAYSYEQYF	TGTGCCAGCAGTTCCGGGGGGGCCTACTCCTACGAGCAGTACTTC
TRBV14	TRBD1	TRBJ2-2	many	CASSQLRTGRGTGELFF	TGTGCCAGCAGCCAACTTCGGACAGGGAGAGGCACCGGGGAGCTGTTTTTT
TRBV5-1	.	TRBJ2-5	.	CASSPRLVPETQYF	TGCGCCAGCAGCCCACGACTAGTCCCGGAGACCCAGTACTTC
TRBV13	.	TRBJ1-2	few	CASTSGSRVNSYGYTF	TGTGCCAGCACCTCCGGTTCCAGGGTAAACTCCTATGGCTACACCTTC
TRBV14	TRBD1	TRBJ1-2	.	CASSPGQGYGYTF	TGTGCCAGCAGCCCCGGACAGGGCTATGGCTACACCTTC
TRBV5-4	.	TRBJ2-5	.	CASSLGLEQETQYF	TGTGCCAGCAGCTTGGGGCTGGAACAAGAGACCCAGTACTTC
TRBV7-9	.	TRBJ2-2	.	CASSLYTGELFF	TGTGCCAGCAGCCTATACACCGGGGAGCTGTTTTTT
TRBV5-6	.	TRBJ1-6	.	CASSLPGEDSPLHF	TGTGCCAGCAGCTTGCCAGGGGAGGATTCACCCCTCCACTTT
TRBV9	.	TRBJ1-3	.	CASNQGTSSGNTIYF	TGTGCCAGCAATCAGGGGACCAGCTCTGGAAACACCATATATTTT
TRBV9	TRBD2	TRBJ2-3	.	CASSVGPSGVGTDTQYF	TGTGCCAGCAGCGTAGGTCCTAGCGGGGTTGGCACAGATACGCAGTATTTT
TRBV30	.	TRBJ1-6	.	CAWSNGEALHF	TGTGCCTGGAGCAACGGGGAAGCCCTCCACTTT
TRBV7-2	.	TRBJ2-7	.	CASSLYGVTYEQYF	TGTGCCAGCAGCTTATACGGTGTAACCTACGAGCAGTACTTC
TRBV7-9	TRBD2	TRBJ2-5	.	CASSHPASGSETQYF	TGTGCCAGCAGCCACCCGGCTAGCGGGTCAGAGACCCAGTACTTC
TRBV14	.	TRBJ1-1	.	CASSLEMNTEAFF	TGTGCCAGCAGCCTAGAGATGAACACTGAAGCTTTCTTT
TRBV6-6	.	TRBJ1-1	.	CASSLSHVNTEAFF	TGTGCCAGCAGTCTTTCCCACGTGAACACTGAAGCTTTCTTT
TRBV30	.	TRBJ2-7	.	CAWSADWDSYEQYF	TGTGCCTGGAGTGCAGACTGGGACTCCTACGAGCAGTACTTC
TRBV7-2	TRBD1	TRBJ2-7	.	CASSGTGGYYEQYF	TGTGCCAGCTCCGGGACAGGGGGCTACTACGAGCAGTACTTC
TRBV29-1	.	TRBJ2-1	few	CSVEGGPEQFF	TGCAGCGTTGAAGGGGGACCTGAGCAGTTCTTC